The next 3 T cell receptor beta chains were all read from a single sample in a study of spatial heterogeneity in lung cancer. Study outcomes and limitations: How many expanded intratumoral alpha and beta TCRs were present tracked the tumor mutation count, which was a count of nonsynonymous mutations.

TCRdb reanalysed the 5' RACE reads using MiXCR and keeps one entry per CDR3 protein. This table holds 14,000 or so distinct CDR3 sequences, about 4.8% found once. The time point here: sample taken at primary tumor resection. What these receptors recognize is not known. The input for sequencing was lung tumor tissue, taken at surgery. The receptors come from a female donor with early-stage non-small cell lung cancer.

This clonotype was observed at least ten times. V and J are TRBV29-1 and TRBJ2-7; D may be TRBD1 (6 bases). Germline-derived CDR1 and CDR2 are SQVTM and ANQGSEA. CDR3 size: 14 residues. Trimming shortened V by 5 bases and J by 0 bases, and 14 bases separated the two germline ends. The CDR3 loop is CSVLGQRDSYEQYF. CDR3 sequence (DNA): TGCAGCGTTCTTGGACAGCGAGACTCCTACGAGCAGTACTTC.

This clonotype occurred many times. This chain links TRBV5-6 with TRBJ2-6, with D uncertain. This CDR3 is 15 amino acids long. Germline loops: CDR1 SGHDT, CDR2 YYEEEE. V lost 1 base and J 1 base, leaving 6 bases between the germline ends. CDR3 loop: CASSLWGSGANVLTF. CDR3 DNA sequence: TGTGCCAGCAGCTTGTGGGGTTCTGGGGCCAACGTCCTGACTTTC.

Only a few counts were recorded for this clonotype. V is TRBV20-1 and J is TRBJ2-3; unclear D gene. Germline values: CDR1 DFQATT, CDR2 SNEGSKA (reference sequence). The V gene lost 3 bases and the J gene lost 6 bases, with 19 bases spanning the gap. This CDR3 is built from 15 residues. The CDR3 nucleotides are TGCAGTGCTAGCGATACTCCTTGGGGATCGGATACGCAGTATTTT. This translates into CSASDTPWGSDTQYF.